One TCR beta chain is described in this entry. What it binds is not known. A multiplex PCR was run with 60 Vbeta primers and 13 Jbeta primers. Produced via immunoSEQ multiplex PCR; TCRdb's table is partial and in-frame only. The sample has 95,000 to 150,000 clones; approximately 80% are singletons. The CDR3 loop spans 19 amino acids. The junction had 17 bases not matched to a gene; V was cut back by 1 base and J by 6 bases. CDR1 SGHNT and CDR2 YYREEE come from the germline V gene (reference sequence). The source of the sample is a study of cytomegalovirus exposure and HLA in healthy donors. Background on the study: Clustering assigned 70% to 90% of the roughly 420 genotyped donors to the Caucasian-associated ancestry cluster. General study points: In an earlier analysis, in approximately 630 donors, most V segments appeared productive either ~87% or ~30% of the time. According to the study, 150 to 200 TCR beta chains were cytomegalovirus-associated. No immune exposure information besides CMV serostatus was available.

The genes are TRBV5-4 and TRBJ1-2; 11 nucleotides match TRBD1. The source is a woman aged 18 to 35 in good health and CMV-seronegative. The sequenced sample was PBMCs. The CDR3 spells CASSLRFAGQGVSGDGYTF. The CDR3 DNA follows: TGTGCCAGCAGCTTGAGGTTTGCGGGACAGGGGGTTAGTGGTGATGGCTACACCTTC. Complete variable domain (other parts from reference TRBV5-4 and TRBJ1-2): ETGVTQSPTHLIKTRGQQVTLRCSSQSGHNTVSWYQQALGQGPQFIFQYYREEENGRGNFPPRFSGLQFPNYSSELNVNALELDDSALYLCASSLRFAGQGVSGDGYTFGSGTRLTVV.